This T cell receptor (beta chain) was identified in a study of blood T cell repertoires in COVID-19. Study as a whole: The United States, Italy and Spain supplied acute and convalescent COVID-19 samples. PBMCs, B-cell-depleted T cells, or T cells provided the cDNA or gDNA that made up the material.

Germline V CDR1 and CDR2: MNHEY, SMNVEV (reference sequence). Trimming took 3 bases from V and 6 from J, leaving 18 bases between them. This CDR3 comprises 15 residues. The data were produced by immunoSEQ multiplex PCR, yet TCRdb's version contains in-frame clones alone and is incomplete. The data contain 200,000 to 300,000 clones, 70% to 85% of them singletons. The chain links TRBV27 to TRBJ2-7; no clear D gene. The receptor was derived from a man in his forties or fifties who had recovered from COVID-19. The sample consisted of peripheral blood. CDR3 region: CASSLSRLGMVEQYF. CDR3 DNA sequence: TGTGCCAGCAGTTTGTCCAGGCTCGGTATGGTCGAGCAGTACTTC.